Each of the 30 T cell receptor beta chains below was sequenced from the same sample in a study of blood T cell repertoires in COVID-19. Data came from immunoSEQ multiplex PCR; TCRdb stores just in-frame clones and leaves some out. The sample includes approximately 250,000 clones, 80% to 90% seen only once; the top ten take 2.2%. The specimen sequenced was peripheral blood. The receptors here all came from a man aged 25 to 40 who had recovered from COVID-19.

The chain employs TRBV6-5 and TRBJ2-7, with TRBD2 matching over 10 bases. The CDR3 spans 14 residues. V shed 0 bases, J shed 6 bases, and the junction held 2 bases outside the gene matches. Germline V lookup: CDR1 MNHEY, CDR2 SVGAGI. The CDR3 DNA is TGTGCCAGCAGTTACTCGGGACTAGCGACCGAGCAGTACTTC. Encoded protein: CASSYSGLATEQYF.

This clone was recorded only once. The chain joins TRBV19 to TRBJ1-1; no clear D. Per germline, CDR1 LNHDA and CDR2 SQIVND (reference sequence). The CDR3 loop spans 15 amino acids. Trimming left V 6 bases short and J 0 bases short, with 14 bases between. CDR3 sequence (DNA): TGTGCCAGTAGACGAAACAGTCACATGAACACTGAAGCTTTCTTT. Amino acid sequence: CASRRNSHMNTEAFF. Supplemented by reference TRBV19 and TRBJ1-1, the full variable domain reads DGGITQSPKYLFRKEGQNVTLSCEQNLNHDAMYWYRQDPGQGLRLIYYSQIVNDFQKGDIAEGYSVSREKKESFPLTVTSAQKNPTAFYLCASRRNSHMNTEAFFGQGTRLTVV.

The chain links TRBV5-1 to TRBJ1-1; D remains unclear. There are 12 residues in the CDR3. CDR1 is SGHRS, CDR2 YFSETQ, per germline. Trimming pared 0 bases from V and 7 bases from J, leaving 7 bases between. As DNA, the CDR3 is TGCGCCAGCAGCTTGGCGACGGGTGAAGCTTTCTTT. It is translated as CASSLATGEAFF. The whole variable domain, filled in from reference TRBV5-1 and TRBJ1-1, reads KAGVTQTPRYLIKTRGQQVTLSCSPISGHRSVSWYQQTPGQGLQFLFEYFSETQRNKGNFPGRFSGRQFSNSRSEMNVSTLELGDSALYLCASSLATGEAFFGQGTRLTVV.

The chain joins TRBV4-2 to TRBJ2-2; 11 nucleotides match TRBD1. Germline-derived CDR1 and CDR2 are LGHNA and YNFKEQ. Unmatched junction bases numbered 10, after V lost 3 bases and J lost 4 bases. CDR3 length: 18 amino acids. The CDR3 region is CASSQGKGQGALTGELFF. CDR3 coding DNA: TGTGCCAGCAGCCAGGGAAAAGGACAGGGGGCGCTCACCGGGGAGCTGTTTTTT.

The rearrangement joins TRBV10-3 to TRBJ2-2, with D possibly being TRBD1 (6 bases). Germline values: CDR1 ENHRY, CDR2 SYGVKD. The CDR3 extends over 16 amino acids. The ends were cut back, 5 bases at V and 0 bases at J, with 13 bases in the middle. In nucleotides, the CDR3 is TGTGCCATCAGTTACTTCCAGGGGTCGAACACCGGGGAGCTGTTTTTT. Its translation: CAISYFQGSNTGELFF.

J is TRBJ1-5 and V is TRBV18; no clear D. CDR3 length equals 14 residues. Trimming removed 2 bases at V and 4 bases at J, with 9 bases between. Looked up from germline, CDR1 is KGHSH and CDR2 is LQKENI. CDR3 in amino acids: CASSPGQINQPQHF. The CDR3 DNA reads as TGTGCCAGCTCACCAGGGCAGATTAATCAGCCCCAGCATTTT.

CDR3: CAWSPGRGFVTEAFF. The CDR3 coding sequence is TGTGCCTGGAGCCCGGGCAGGGGATTCGTCACTGAAGCTTTCTTT. The chain couples TRBV30 to TRBJ1-1; D might be TRBD1 (6 bases). Trimming shortened V by 3 bases and J by 4 bases, and 18 bases separated the two germline ends. The CDR3 extends over 15 amino acids. CDR1 is GTSNPN, CDR2 SVGIG, per germline (reference sequence).

This clone occurred once. V gene TRBV6-6 combines with J gene TRBJ1-1, with D possibly matching TRBD1 (6 bases). V was shortened by 6 bases and J by 4 bases, with 21 bases between the two germline ends. CDR3 length: 16 amino acids. CDR1 and CDR2 from the germline V gene are MNHNY and SVGAGI (reference sequence). As DNA, the CDR3 is TGTGCCAGCAGCCCTTGGGGGGGGGCAACTGTCACTGAAGCTTTCTTT. Encoded protein: CASSPWGGATVTEAFF.

This clone was counted between two and nine times. This sequence joins TRBV4-2 and TRBJ2-1; D is uncertain. The CDR3 covers 15 residues. The ends were cut back, 0 bases at V and 5 bases at J, with 11 bases in the middle. Germline V CDR1 and CDR2: LGHNA, YNFKEQ. CDR3 amino acids: CASSQDKYSHNEQFF. For the CDR3, the DNA is TGTGCCAGCAGCCAAGATAAATACAGCCACAATGAGCAGTTCTTC.

This clone occurred once. CDR3 in amino acids: CSVAHPTGSYEQYF. In nucleotides, the CDR3 is TGCAGCGTTGCTCATCCGACAGGCTCCTACGAGCAGTACTTC. The genes are TRBV29-1 and TRBJ2-7, with D maybe TRBD1 (6 bases). Trimming shortened V by 4 bases and J by 0 bases, and 13 bases separated the two germline ends. Germline CDR1 is SQVTM and CDR2 is ANQGSEA. The CDR3 runs to 14 residues.

The V and J genes are TRBV6-6 and TRBJ2-3; D remains unclear. Trimming stripped 2 bases from V and 1 base from J, with 10 bases between. CDR3 length: 15 residues. CDR1 MNHNY and CDR2 SVGAGI come from the germline V gene (reference sequence). The CDR3 region is CASSYQSPGTDTQYF. In DNA form, the CDR3 reads TGTGCCAGCAGTTACCAGTCTCCCGGCACAGATACGCAGTATTTT.

This sequence joins TRBV19 and TRBJ1-1; D is undetermined. Trimming removed 3 bases from V and 0 bases from J, with 17 bases in between. The CDR3 loop spans 17 amino acids. CDR1 is LNHDA and CDR2 is SQIVND in the germline V gene (reference sequence). CDR3 residues: CASSIPARELMNTEAFF. As DNA, the CDR3 is TGTGCCAGTAGTATCCCAGCGAGGGAACTCATGAACACTGAAGCTTTCTTT.

The chain links TRBV21-1 to TRBJ1-5; the DNA was not used to check the table's D call, TRBD1. TRBV21-1 is flagged as a pseudogene. The CDR3 extends over 15 amino acids. CDR3 in DNA: TGTGCCAGCAGACTTGACAGGGGGATCAATCAGCCCCAGCATTTT. It translates to CASRLDRGINQPQHF.

This sequence joins TRBV30 and TRBJ1-1, with TRBD1 matching 8 bases. Unmatched junction bases numbered 8, after V lost 0 bases and J lost 5 bases. The CDR3 runs to 15 residues. Germline CDR1 and CDR2: GTSNPN and SVGIG (reference sequence). The CDR3 nucleotides are TGTGCCTGGAGTGTGGGCATACAGGGGGGAACTGAAGCTTTCTTT. Residues: CAWSVGIQGGTEAFF.

The chain employs TRBV29-1 and TRBJ1-2; 11 positions agree with TRBD1. Germline V gives CDR1 SQVTM, CDR2 ANQGSEA. The CDR3 loop spans 14 amino acids. Trimming at V came to 3 bases and at J to 8 bases, leaving 8 bases not matched to a gene. The CDR3 is CSVEDRGPLGGYTF. The CDR3 nucleotides are TGCAGCGTTGAGGACAGGGGGCCATTGGGCGGCTACACCTTC. The complete variable domain, with remaining parts taken from reference TRBV29-1 and TRBJ1-2, reads SAVISQKPSRDICQRGTSLTIQCQVDSQVTMMFWYRQQPGQSLTLIATANQGSEATYESGFVIDKFPISRPNLTFSTLTVSNMSPEDSSIYLCSVEDRGPLGGYTFGSGTRLTVV.

This clone was seen only a few times. The chain couples TRBV7-9 to TRBJ2-2; 8 bases map to TRBD1. CDR1 SEHNR and CDR2 FQNEAQ come from the germline V gene (reference sequence). The V gene end was trimmed by 5 bases and the J gene end by 0 bases; junction bases not matched to a gene: 11. The CDR3 is made up of 18 amino acids. Written as DNA, the CDR3 is TGTGCCAGCAGCACCCCCGACAGGGGTAGAACGAACACCGGGGAGCTGTTTTTT. As protein: CASSTPDRGRTNTGELFF.

This CDR3 is CASSSLTPSHSGANVLTF. Here the CDR3 DNA reads TGTGCCAGCAGCTCCTTAACGCCCAGTCACTCTGGGGCCAACGTCCTGACTTTC. The rearrangement joins TRBV5-5 to TRBJ2-6; D gene ambiguous. The V gene's germline CDR1 is SGHKS and CDR2 YYEKEE (reference sequence). V gave up 3 bases and J gave up 0 bases, with 16 bases separating them. The CDR3 length is 18 residues. Variable domain in full (rest from reference TRBV5-5 and TRBJ2-6): DAGVTQSPTHLIKTRGQQVTLRCSPISGHKSVSWYQQVLGQGPQFIFQYYEKEERGRGNFPDRFSARQFPNYSSELNVNALLLGDSALYLCASSSLTPSHSGANVLTFGAGSRLTVL.

The rearrangement links TRBV19 to TRBJ1-1; D is ambiguous. The germline CDR1 and CDR2 sequences are LNHDA and SQIVND (reference sequence). V gave up 4 bases and J gave up 8 bases, with 14 bases separating them. CDR3 length: 13 amino acids. Here the CDR3 reads CASSTDRVREAFF. CDR3 bases: TGTGCCAGTAGTACCGACCGGGTTAGAGAAGCTTTCTTT.

CDR3: CASSKRPGGNEQYF. The CDR3 DNA sequence: TGTGCCAGCAGCAAAAGGCCAGGGGGCAACGAGCAGTACTTC. The rearrangement links TRBV7-8 to TRBJ2-7; 8 bases match TRBD1. V trimming: 5 bases; J trimming: 5 bases; junction bases outside the gene matches: 8. Germline loops: CDR1 SGHVS, CDR2 FQNEAQ. This CDR3 is built from 14 residues.

The CDR3: CASSPQRGNTEAFF. The CDR3 coding sequence is TGTGCCAGCAGCCCTCAAAGGGGGAACACTGAAGCTTTCTTT. The gene calls are TRBV7-2 and TRBJ1-1; D is possibly TRBD1 (5 bases). Looked up from germline, CDR1 is SGHTA and CDR2 is FQGNSA. V lost 5 bases to trimming and J lost 1 base, with 11 bases between them. This CDR3 is 14 amino acids long.

V and J are TRBV15 and TRBJ2-7; weak D call: TRBD1 (6 bases). V shed 0 bases and J shed 3 bases, with 12 bases lying between them. CDR3 length: 15 residues. CDR1 and CDR2 from the germline V gene are LNHNV and YYDKDF (reference sequence). In DNA, the CDR3 is TGTGCCACCAGCAGAGAACAGGGAGTAAGCTACGAGCAGTACTTC. Encoded protein: CATSREQGVSYEQYF.

CDR3 sequence (DNA): TGTGCCTGGAGTATAAGACCCCCCTGGGGAGGAGGTGAAGCTTTCTTT. It encodes CAWSIRPPWGGGEAFF. The genes are TRBV30 and TRBJ1-1; D remains unclear. V was trimmed by 2 bases and J by 7 bases, leaving 23 bases between them. Germline V lookup: CDR1 GTSNPN, CDR2 SVGIG (reference sequence). CDR3 length: 16 residues.

The chain combines TRBV15 with TRBJ1-1, with 9 bases lining up with TRBD1. Germline CDR1 is LNHNV and CDR2 is YYDKDF (reference sequence). CDR3 length: 15 residues. The junction had 6 bases not matched to a gene; V was cut back by 5 bases and J by 2 bases. CDR3 coding DNA: TGTGCCACCAGCGGGGACAGGGAAGGTAACACTGAAGCTTTCTTT. Residues: CATSGDREGNTEAFF. The full variable domain, completed using reference TRBV15 and TRBJ1-1, is DAMVIQNPRYQVTQFGKPVTLSCSQTLNHNVMYWYQQKSSQAPKLLFHYYDKDFNNEADTPDNFQSRRPNTSFCFLDIRSPGLGDTAMYLCATSGDREGNTEAFFGQGTRLTVV.

This chain links TRBV9 with TRBJ2-3; 10 bases fit TRBD2. The CDR3 spans 15 residues. V shed 7 bases, J shed 3 bases, and the junction held 8 bases outside the gene matches. Germline V gene sequence: CDR1 SGDLS, CDR2 YYNGEE. This CDR3 is CASGVAGGRTDTQYF. The CDR3 nucleotides read TGTGCCAGCGGGGTAGCGGGGGGAAGGACAGATACGCAGTATTTT. Using reference TRBV9 and TRBJ2-3 for the parts outside the CDR3, the full variable domain is DSGVTQTPKHLITATGQRVTLRCSPRSGDLSVYWYQQSLDQGLQFLIQYYNGEERAKGNILERFSAQQFPDLHSELNLSSLELGDSALYFCASGVAGGRTDTQYFGPGTRLTVL.

The gene calls are TRBV5-8 and TRBJ1-2; the D is unclear. Trimming left V 3 bases short and J 9 bases short, with 9 bases between. The length of the CDR3 is 11 residues. Germline loops: CDR1 SGHTS, CDR2 YDEGEE. The CDR3 reads CASSSQERYTF. CDR3 bases: TGTGCCAGCAGCTCACAAGAACGCTACACCTTC. The variable domain in full, completed from reference TRBV5-8 and TRBJ1-2, reads EAGVTQSPTHLIKTRGQQATLRCSPISGHTSVYWYQQALGLGLQFLLWYDEGEERNRGNFPPRFSGRQFPNYSSELNVNALELEDSALYLCASSSQERYTFGSGTRLTVV.

The chain is built from TRBV27 and TRBJ1-3; D gene unclear. Germline V gene sequence: CDR1 MNHEY, CDR2 SMNVEV (reference sequence). V was clipped by 8 bases and J by 0 bases, with 14 bases between them. The CDR3 extends over 15 amino acids. The CDR3 DNA sequence: TGTGCCAGCGCTATCCTCCCCATCTCTGGAAACACCATATATTTT. Translating gives CASAILPISGNTIYF.

This chain links TRBV19 with TRBJ2-7; 11 bases are shared with TRBD2. This CDR3 region has 15 residues. CDR1 is LNHDA and CDR2 is SQIVND in the germline V gene (reference sequence). Losses at the gene ends were 1 base for V and 3 bases for J; bases not matched to a gene: 2. In DNA form, the CDR3 reads TGTGCCAGTAGTATAGGAGGGACTAGCGGCTACGAGCAGTACTTC. This translates into CASSIGGTSGYEQYF.

J is TRBJ1-3 and V is TRBV19, with D perhaps matching TRBD1 (5 bases). Germline CDR1 LNHDA, CDR2 SQIVND (reference sequence). This CDR3 spans 15 amino acids. Trimming took off 1 base at V and 1 base at J, with 8 bases between the two ends. In DNA form, the CDR3 reads TGTGCCAGTAGTATAGCTAGGGGATCTGGAAACACCATATATTTT. This sequence encodes CASSIARGSGNTIYF.

This sequence joins TRBV7-9 and TRBJ2-3; TRBD1 might be the D (5 bases). CDR3 size: 15 residues. The V end lost 0 bases, the J end lost 3 bases, and 10 bases lay between the germline ends. Looked up from germline, CDR1 is SEHNR and CDR2 is FQNEAQ (reference sequence). CDR3 nucleotides: TGTGCCAGCAGCTTAGCGGGCAGGGTAACAGATACGCAGTATTTT. Its protein product is CASSLAGRVTDTQYF.

The chain joins TRBV7-2 to TRBJ1-1, with D tentatively TRBD1 (6 bases). This CDR3 is built from 17 residues. Trimming took off 5 bases at V and 6 bases at J, with 25 bases between the two ends. Germline CDR1 SGHTA, CDR2 FQGNSA. As DNA, the CDR3 is TGTGCCAGCAGCGGGATCCTGGACAGCCTTGCGGCAGCTGAAGCTTTCTTT. It specifies CASSGILDSLAAAEAFF.